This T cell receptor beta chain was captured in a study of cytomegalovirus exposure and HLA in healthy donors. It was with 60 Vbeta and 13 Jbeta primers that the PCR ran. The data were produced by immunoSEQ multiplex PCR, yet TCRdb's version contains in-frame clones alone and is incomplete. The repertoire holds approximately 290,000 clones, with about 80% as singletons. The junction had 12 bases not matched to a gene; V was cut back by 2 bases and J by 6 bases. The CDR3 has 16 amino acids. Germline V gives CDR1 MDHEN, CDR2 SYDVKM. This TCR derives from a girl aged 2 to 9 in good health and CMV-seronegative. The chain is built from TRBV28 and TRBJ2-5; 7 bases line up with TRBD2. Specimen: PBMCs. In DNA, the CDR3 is TGTGCCAGCAGTTTAGGTGGTGGGAGGGCCGGAAAGACCCAGTACTTC. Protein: CASSLGGGRAGKTQYF. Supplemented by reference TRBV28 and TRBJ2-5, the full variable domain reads DVKVTQSSRYLVKRTGEKVFLECVQDMDHENMFWYRQDPGLGLRLIYFSYDVKMKEKGDIPEGYSVSREKKERFSLILESASTNQTSMYLCASSLGGGRAGKTQYFGPGTRLLVL.